The present entry profiles one T cell receptor beta chain with its context. Antigen specificity is unknown. This record comes from a study of blood T cells in healthy people across ages. Overall study findings and caveats: Older individuals had lower TCR beta diversity per million T cells (the decline was roughly linear).

It was with a sample-barcoded 5' primer and a J-beta primer mix that a second PCR of roughly 7 to 12 cycles was run. One entry per CDR3 protein, called by TCRdb with MiXCR from the 5' RACE reads. The data show about 1.4 million distinct CDR3 sequences, around 59% seen once. The CDR3 contains 13 residues. V shed 1 base and J shed 7 bases, with 10 bases lying between them. CDR1 and CDR2 (germline): SGHDN, FVKESK. Sequencing input: blood. The source of this sequence is a man younger than 35 in good health. This chain joins TRBV14 and TRBJ1-2; D is uncertain. The CDR3 loop is CASSQGVSSGYTF. As DNA, the CDR3 is TGTGCCAGCAGCCAAGGGGTTTCTTCTGGCTACACCTTC. The whole variable domain, remainder taken from reference TRBV14 and TRBJ1-2, is EAGVTQFPSHSVIEKGQTVTLRCDPISGHDNLYWYRRVMGKEIKFLLHFVKESKQDESGMPNNRFLAERTGGTYSTLKVQPAELEDSGVYFCASSQGVSSGYTFGSGTRLTVV.